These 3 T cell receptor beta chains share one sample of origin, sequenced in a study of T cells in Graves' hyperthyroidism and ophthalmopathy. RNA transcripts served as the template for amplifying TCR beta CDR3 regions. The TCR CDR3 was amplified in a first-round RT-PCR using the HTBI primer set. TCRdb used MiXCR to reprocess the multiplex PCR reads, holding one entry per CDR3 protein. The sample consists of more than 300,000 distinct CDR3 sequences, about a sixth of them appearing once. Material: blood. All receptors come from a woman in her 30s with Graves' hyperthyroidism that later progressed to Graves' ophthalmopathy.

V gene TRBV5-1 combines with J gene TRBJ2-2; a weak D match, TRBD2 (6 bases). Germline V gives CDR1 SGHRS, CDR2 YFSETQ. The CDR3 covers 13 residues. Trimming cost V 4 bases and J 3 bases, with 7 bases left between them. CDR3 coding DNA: TGCGCCAGCAGCGGGGGGTACACCGGGGAGCTGTTTTTT. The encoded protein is CASSGGYTGELFF.

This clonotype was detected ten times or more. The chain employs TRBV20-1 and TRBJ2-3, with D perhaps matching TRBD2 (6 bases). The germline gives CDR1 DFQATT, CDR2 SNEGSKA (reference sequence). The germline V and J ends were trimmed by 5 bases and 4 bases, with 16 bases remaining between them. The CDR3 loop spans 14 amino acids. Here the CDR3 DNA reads TGCAGTGCTGAGACTAGTATCGTAGCAGATACGCAGTATTTT. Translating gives CSAETSIVADTQYF.

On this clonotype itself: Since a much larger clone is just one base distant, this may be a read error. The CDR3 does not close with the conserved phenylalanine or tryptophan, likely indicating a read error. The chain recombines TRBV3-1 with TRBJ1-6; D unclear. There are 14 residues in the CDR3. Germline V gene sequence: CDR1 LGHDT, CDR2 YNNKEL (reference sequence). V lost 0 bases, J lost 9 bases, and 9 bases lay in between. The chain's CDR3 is CASSQEGRFSPLHS. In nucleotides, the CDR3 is TGTGCCAGCAGCCAAGAAGGCAGGTTTTCACCCCTCCACTCT.